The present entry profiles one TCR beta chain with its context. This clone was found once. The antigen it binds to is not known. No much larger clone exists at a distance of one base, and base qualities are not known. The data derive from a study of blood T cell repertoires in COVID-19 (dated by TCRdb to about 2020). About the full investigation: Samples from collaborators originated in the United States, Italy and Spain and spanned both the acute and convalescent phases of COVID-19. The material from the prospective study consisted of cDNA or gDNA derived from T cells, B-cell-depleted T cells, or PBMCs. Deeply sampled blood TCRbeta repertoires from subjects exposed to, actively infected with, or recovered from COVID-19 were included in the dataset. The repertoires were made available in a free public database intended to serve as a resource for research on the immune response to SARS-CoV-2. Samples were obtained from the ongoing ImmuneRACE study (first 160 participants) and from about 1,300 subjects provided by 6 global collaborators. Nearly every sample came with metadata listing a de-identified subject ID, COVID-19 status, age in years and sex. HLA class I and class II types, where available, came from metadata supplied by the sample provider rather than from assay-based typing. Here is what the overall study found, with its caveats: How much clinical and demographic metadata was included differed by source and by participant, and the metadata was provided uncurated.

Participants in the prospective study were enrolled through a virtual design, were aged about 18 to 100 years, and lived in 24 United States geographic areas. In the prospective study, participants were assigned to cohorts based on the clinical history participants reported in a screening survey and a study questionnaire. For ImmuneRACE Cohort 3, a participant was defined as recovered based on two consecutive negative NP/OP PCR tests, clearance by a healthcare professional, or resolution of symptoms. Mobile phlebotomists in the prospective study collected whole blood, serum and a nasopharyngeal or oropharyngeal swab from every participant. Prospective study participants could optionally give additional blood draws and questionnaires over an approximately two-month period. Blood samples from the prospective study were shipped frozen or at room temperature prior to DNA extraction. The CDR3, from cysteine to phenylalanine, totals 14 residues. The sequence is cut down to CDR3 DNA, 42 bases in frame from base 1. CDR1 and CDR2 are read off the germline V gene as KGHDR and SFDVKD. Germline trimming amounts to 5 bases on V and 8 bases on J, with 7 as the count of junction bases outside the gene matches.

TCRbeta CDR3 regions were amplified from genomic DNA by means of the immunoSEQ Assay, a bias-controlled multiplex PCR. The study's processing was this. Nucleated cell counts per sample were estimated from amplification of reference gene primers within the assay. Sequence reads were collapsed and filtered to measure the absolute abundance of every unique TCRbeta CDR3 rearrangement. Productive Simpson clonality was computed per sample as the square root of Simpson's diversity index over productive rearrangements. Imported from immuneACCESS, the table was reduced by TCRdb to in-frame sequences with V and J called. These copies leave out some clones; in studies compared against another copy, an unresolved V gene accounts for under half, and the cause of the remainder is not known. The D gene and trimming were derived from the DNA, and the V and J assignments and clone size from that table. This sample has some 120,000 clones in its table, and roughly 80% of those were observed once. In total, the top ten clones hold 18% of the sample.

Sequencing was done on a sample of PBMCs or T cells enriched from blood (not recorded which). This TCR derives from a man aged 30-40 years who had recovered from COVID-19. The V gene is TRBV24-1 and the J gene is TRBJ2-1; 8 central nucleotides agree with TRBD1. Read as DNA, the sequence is TGTGCCACCAGTGGAAGTCAACAGGGGGATGAGCAGTTCTTC. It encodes CATSGSQQGDEQFF.